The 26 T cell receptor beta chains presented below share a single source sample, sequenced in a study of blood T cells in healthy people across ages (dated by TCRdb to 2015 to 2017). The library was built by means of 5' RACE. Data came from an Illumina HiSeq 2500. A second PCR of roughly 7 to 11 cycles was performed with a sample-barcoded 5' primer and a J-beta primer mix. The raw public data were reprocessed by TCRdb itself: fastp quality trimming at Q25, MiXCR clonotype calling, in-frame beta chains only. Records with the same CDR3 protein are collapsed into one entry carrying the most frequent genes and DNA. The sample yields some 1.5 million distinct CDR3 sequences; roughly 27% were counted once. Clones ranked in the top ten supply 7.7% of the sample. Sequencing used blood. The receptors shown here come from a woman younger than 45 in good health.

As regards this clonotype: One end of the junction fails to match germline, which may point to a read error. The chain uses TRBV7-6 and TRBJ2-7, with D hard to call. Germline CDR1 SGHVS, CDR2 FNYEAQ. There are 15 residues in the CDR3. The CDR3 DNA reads TGTACCAGCAGCTTCAGTAACGTAGCCTCCTACGAGCAGTACTTC. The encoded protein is CTSSFSNVASYEQYF.

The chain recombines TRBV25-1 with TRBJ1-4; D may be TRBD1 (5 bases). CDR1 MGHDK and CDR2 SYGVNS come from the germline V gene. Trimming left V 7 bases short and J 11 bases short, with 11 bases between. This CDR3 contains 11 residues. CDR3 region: CASTGAEKLFF. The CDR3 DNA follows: TGTGCCAGCACTGGGGCTGAGAAACTGTTTTTT.

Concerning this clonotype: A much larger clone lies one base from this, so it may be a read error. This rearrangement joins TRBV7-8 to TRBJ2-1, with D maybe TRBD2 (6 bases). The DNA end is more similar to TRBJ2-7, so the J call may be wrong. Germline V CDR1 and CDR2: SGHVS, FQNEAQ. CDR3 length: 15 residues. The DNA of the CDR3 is TGTGCCAGCAGCGCGGGACTGTCTACCTACAATGAGCAGTACTTC. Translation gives CASSAGLSTYNEQYF.

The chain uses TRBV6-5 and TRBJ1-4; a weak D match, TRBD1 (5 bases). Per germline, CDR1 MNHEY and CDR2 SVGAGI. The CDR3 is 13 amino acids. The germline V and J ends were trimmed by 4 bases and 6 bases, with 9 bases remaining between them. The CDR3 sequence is CASSWGRDEKLFF. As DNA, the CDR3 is TGTGCCAGCAGTTGGGGCAGGGATGAAAAACTGTTTTTT.

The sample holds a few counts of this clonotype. The CDR3 sequence: CASSAGRQFYNEQFF. CDR3 coding DNA: TGTGCCAGCAGCGCGGGACGGCAATTCTACAATGAGCAGTTCTTC. The chain is built from TRBV7-2 and TRBJ2-1, with a possible D match to TRBD2 (6 bases). Germline-derived CDR1 and CDR2 are SGHTA and FQGNSA. V lost 5 bases to trimming and J lost 3 bases, with 14 bases between them. The CDR3 contains 15 residues.

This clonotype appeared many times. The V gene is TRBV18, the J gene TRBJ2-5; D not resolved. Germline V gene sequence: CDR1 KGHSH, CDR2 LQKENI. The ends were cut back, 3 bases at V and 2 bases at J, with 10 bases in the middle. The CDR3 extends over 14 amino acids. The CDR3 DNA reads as TGTGCCAGCTCACCCATACGAGAACAAGAGACCCAGTACTTC. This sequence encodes CASSPIREQETQYF.

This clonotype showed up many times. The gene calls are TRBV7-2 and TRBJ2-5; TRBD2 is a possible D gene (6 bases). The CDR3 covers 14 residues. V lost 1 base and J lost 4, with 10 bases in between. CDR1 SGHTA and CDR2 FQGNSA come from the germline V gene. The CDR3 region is CASSLDVGGETQYF. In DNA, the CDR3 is TGTGCCAGCAGCTTAGACGTGGGGGGAGAGACCCAGTACTTC.

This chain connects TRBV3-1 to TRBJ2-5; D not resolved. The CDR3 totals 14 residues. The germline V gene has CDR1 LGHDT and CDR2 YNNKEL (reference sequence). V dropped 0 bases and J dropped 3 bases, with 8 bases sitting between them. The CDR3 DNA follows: TGTGCCAGCAGCCAAGATATGGTAGAAGAGACCCAGTACTTC. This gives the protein CASSQDMVEETQYF.

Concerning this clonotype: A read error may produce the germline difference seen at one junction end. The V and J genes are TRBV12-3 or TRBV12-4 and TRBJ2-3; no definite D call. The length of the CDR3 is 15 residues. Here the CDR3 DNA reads TGTGCCAGCAGTTCCCGAGACTCGGGCACAGATACGGAGTATTTT. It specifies CASSSRDSGTDTEYF.

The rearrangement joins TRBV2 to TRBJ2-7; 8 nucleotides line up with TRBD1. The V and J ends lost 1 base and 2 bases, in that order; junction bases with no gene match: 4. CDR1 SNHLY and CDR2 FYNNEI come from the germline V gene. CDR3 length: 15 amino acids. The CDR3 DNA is TGTGCCAGCAGTGAAGGACAGGGGAGTACCTACGAGCAGTACTTC. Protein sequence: CASSEGQGSTYEQYF.

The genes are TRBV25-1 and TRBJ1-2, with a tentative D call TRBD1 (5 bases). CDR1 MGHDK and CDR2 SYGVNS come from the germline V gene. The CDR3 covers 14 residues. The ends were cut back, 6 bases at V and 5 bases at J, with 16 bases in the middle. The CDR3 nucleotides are TGTGCCAGCAGCCGGGACCCCGCCAGTTATGGCTACACCTTC. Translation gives CASSRDPASYGYTF.

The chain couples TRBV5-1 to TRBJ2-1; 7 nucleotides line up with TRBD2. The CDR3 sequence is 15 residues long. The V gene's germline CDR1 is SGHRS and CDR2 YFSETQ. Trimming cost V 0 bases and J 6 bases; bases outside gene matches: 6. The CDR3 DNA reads TGCGCCAGCAGCTTGGTGCTAGGGAGGGGCAATGAGCAGTTCTTC. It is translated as CASSLVLGRGNEQFF.

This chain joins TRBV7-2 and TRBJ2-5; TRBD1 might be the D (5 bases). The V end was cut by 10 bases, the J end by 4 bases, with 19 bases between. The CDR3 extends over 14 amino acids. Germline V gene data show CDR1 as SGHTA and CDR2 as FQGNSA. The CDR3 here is CATLARDWGETQYF. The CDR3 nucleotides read TGTGCCACCCTGGCCAGGGATTGGGGAGAGACCCAGTACTTC.

DNA for the CDR3: TGTGCCAGCAGTCAACACAGGGGAGTCGGGGATCAGCCCCAGCATTTT. It yields the protein CASSQHRGVGDQPQHF. This chain joins TRBV12-3 or TRBV12-4 and TRBJ1-5; 7 bases are shared with TRBD1. The CDR3 covers 16 residues. J gave up 5 bases and V 5 bases, and 12 bases lay outside the gene matches.

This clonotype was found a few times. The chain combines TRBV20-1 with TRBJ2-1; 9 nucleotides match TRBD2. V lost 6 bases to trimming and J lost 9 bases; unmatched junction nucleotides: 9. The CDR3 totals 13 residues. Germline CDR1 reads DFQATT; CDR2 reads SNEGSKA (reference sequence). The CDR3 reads CSASLHSGGEQFF. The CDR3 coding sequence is TGCAGTGCCAGCCTCCATAGCGGGGGTGAGCAGTTCTTC.

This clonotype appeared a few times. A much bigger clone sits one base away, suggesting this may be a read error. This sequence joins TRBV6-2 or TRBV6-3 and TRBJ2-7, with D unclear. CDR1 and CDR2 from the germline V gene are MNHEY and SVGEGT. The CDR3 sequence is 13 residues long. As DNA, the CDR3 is TGTACCAGTGGGTTATCCAGCTCCTACGAGCAGTACTTC. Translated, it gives CTSGLSSSYEQYF.

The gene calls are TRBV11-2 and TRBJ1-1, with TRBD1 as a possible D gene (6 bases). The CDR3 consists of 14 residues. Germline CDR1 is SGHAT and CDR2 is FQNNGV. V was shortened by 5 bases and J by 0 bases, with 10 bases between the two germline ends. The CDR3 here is CASSGTRMNTEAFF. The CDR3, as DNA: TGTGCCAGCAGCGGGACAAGGATGAACACTGAAGCTTTCTTT.

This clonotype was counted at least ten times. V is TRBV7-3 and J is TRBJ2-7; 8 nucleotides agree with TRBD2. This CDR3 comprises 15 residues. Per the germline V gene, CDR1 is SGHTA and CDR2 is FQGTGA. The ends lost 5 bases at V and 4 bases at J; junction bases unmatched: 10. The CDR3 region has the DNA TGTGCCAGCAGCCCAAGCGGGGGAGTTACTTACGAGCAGTACTTC. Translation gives CASSPSGGVTYEQYF. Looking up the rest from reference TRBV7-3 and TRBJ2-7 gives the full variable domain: GAGVSQTPSNKVTEKGKYVELRCDPISGHTALYWYRQSLGQGPEFLIYFQGTGAADDSGLPNDRFFAVRPEGSVSTLKIQRTERGDSAVYLCASSPSGGVTYEQYFGPGTRLTVT.

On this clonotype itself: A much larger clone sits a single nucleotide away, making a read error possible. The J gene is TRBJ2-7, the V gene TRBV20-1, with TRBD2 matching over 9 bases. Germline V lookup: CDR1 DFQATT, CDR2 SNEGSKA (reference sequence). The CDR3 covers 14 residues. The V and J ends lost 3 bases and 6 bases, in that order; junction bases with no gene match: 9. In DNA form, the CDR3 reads TGCAGTGCTAGGACTGGCGGGAGGGCTGGCGAGCAGTACTTC. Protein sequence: CSARTGGRAGEQYF.

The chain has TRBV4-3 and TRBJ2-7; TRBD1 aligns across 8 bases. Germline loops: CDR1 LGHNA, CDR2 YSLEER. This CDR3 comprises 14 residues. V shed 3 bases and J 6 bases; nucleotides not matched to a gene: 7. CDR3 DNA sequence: TGCGCCAGCAGCCAGGACAGGGTCCAAAGCGAGCAGTACTTC. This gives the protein CASSQDRVQSEQYF.

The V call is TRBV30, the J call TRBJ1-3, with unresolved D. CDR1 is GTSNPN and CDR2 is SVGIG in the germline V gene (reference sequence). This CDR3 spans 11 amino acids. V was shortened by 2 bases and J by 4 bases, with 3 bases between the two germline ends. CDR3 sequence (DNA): TGTGCCTGGAGTTCAGGAAACACCATATATTTT. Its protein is CAWSSGNTIYF.

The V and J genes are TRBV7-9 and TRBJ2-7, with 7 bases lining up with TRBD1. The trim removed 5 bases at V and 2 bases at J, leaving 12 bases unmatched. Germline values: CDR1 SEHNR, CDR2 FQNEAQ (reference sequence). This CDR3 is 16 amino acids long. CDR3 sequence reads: CASSPRQGSATYEQYF. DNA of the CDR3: TGTGCCAGCAGCCCACGACAGGGCAGTGCGACCTACGAGCAGTACTTC.

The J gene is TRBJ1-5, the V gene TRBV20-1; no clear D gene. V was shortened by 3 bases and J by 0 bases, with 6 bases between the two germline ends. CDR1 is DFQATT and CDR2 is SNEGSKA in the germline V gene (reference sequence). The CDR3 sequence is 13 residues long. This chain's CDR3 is CSASDYSNQPQHF. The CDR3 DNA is TGCAGTGCTAGCGACTATAGCAATCAGCCCCAGCATTTT.

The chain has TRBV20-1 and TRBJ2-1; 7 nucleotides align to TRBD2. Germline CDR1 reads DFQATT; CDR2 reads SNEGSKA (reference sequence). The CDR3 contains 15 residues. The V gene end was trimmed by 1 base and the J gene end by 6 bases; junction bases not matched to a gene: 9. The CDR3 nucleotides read TGCAGTGCTAGAGGAGGAGCGGGATCGGGCAATGAGCAGTTCTTC. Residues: CSARGGAGSGNEQFF.

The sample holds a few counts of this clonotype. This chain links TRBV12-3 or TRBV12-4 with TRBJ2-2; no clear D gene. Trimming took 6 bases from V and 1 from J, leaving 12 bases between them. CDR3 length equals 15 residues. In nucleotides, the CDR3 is TGTGCCAGCAGCTCATATTCGGGGAACACCGGGGAGCTGTTTTTT. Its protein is CASSSYSGNTGELFF.

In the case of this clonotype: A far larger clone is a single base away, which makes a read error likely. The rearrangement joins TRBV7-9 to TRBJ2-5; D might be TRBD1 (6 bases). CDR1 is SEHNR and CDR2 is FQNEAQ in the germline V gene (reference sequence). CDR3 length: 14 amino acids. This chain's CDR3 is CASSLGQTQETRYF. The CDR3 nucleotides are TGTGCCAGCAGCCTCGGACAGACCCAAGAGACCCGGTACTTC.